This T cell receptor beta chain was captured by sequencing in a study of blood T cell repertoires in COVID-19. The sample holds one count of this clone. Generated by immunoSEQ multiplex PCR, the TCRdb table keeps only in-frame clones and is missing some. The sample yields more than 250,000 clones, approximately 82% seen once. The trim removed 6 bases at V and 2 bases at J, leaving 8 bases unmatched. CDR3 length: 15 amino acids. The germline V gene has CDR1 SGHTA and CDR2 FQGNSA. The TCR was taken from a man in his fifties or sixties who had recovered from COVID-19. Sequenced sample: peripheral blood. The chain has TRBV7-2 and TRBJ2-3, with 7 bases lining up with TRBD1. The CDR3 loop is CASRRRQGNTDTQYF. CDR3 coding DNA: TGTGCCAGCAGGCGGCGACAGGGAAACACAGATACGCAGTATTTT.